A selection of T cell receptor beta chains follows, all from one sample in a study of T-cell reconstitution after alpha-beta-depleted transplantation in children. TCRdb reprocessed the PCR reads with MiXCR, giving one entry per CDR3 protein. The sample lists about 980,000 distinct CDR3 sequences, around 30% occurring once. Sequences were derived from PBMCs, mostly from graft donor cells, sampled 360 days after TCRalphabeta/CD19-depleted stem cell transplant. The receptor set was obtained from a boy in the first two years of life who had a stem cell transplant for SCID, so the T cells may come from the graft donor. The CDR3 runs from the conserved cysteine through the conserved F or W. A D gene is named only where the DNA matches it firmly. For some rows the clone size is stated as once, few or many, or as a class when expanded; others skip it.

size	V	length	J	D	CDR3	DNA
-	TRBV12-3/TRBV12-4	15	TRBJ2-7	-	CASSLARAATYEQYF	TGTGCCAGCAGTTTAGCCAGGGCGGCCACCTACGAGCAGTACTTC
-	TRBV20-1	12	TRBJ2-3	-	CSAQKWSDTQYF	TGCAGTGCTCAGAAGTGGTCAGATACGCAGTATTTT
-	TRBV28	10	TRBJ2-1	-	CASSRTSRFF	TGTGCCAGCAGTCGAACCTCAAGGTTCTTC
-	TRBV11-2	14	TRBJ1-6	-	CASSFWGGDSPLHF	TGTGCCAGCAGCTTTTGGGGGGGAGATTCACCCCTCCACTTT
few	TRBV29-1	13	TRBJ2-7	TRBD2	CSVEWTRAGEQYF	TGCAGCGTTGAATGGACTAGGGCGGGCGAGCAGTACTTC
-	TRBV20-1	12	TRBJ2-1	-	CSATLGYNEQFF	TGCAGTGCTACCCTCGGGTACAATGAGCAGTTCTTC
-	TRBV5-1	15	TRBJ2-1	-	CASSWDASSYNEQFF	TGCGCCAGCAGCTGGGACGCTAGCTCCTACAATGAGCAGTTCTTC
few	TRBV9	14	TRBJ1-5	-	CASSDGGAARPQHF	TGTGCCAGCAGCGATGGAGGGGCCGCTCGGCCCCAGCATTTT
few	TRBV7-2	14	TRBJ1-1	-	CASSYGAMNTEAFF	TGTGCCAGCAGCTACGGGGCAATGAACACTGAAGCTTTCTTT
few	TRBV7-2	16	TRBJ1-3	-	CASSLGGQGAGNTIYF	TGTGCCAGCAGCTTAGGAGGGCAGGGAGCCGGAAACACCATATATTTT
few	TRBV20-1	14	TRBJ2-5	TRBD2	CSNTGTRYQETQYF	TGCAGTAATACCGGGACTAGATACCAAGAGACCCAGTACTTC
few	TRBV5-1	16	TRBJ2-2	-	CASSPWGDANTGELFF	TGCGCCAGCAGCCCTTGGGGGGACGCGAACACCGGGGAGCTGTTTTTT
few	TRBV5-6	18	TRBJ2-3	TRBD1	CASTQPSRTGGAGDTQYF	TGTGCCAGCACCCAACCATCCCGGACAGGGGGCGCGGGAGATACGCAGTATTTT
few	TRBV6-5	15	TRBJ2-1	-	CASSYRRSSYNEQFF	TGTGCCAGCAGTTACAGGCGGAGCTCCTACAATGAGCAGTTCTTC
few	TRBV5-1	14	TRBJ2-3	-	CASSLGHHTDTQYF	TGCGCCAGCAGCTTAGGACATCACACAGATACGCAGTATTTT
few	TRBV7-6	11	TRBJ2-7	-	CASSPGWKQYF	TGTGCCAGCAGCCCAGGGTGGAAGCAGTACTTC
-	TRBV3-1	15	TRBJ2-3	-	CASSRDGRHTDTQYF	TGTGCCAGCAGCCGGGATGGGCGGCACACAGATACGCAGTATTTT
-	TRBV29-1	14	TRBJ1-1	-	CSVVFRGVNTEAFF	TGCAGCGTTGTTTTCAGGGGAGTGAACACTGAAGCTTTCTTT
few	TRBV24-1	14	TRBJ2-1	-	CATSDLGGHNEQFF	TGTGCCACCAGTGATTTGGGAGGCCACAATGAGCAGTTCTTC
few	TRBV25-1	14	TRBJ1-1	-	CASSRGPVGTEAFF	TGTGCCAGCTCCAGGGGTCCGGTGGGCACTGAAGCTTTCTTT
-	TRBV7-6	15	TRBJ2-7	-	CASSLSRDPIKEQYF	TGTGCCAGCAGCTTATCACGGGACCCGATAAAAGAGCAGTACTTC
once	TRBV7-2	13	TRBJ2-2	-	CASSLAKGGELFF	TGTGCCAGCAGCCTAGCGAAGGGGGGGGAGCTGTTTTTT
once	TRBV5-4	12	TRBJ1-2	-	CASSLAAYGYSF	TGTGCCAGCAGCTTGGCGGCATATGGCTACTCCTTC
-	TRBV20-1	18	TRBJ2-3	TRBD2	CSARVVAGGPWGTDTQYF	TGCAGTGCTAGAGTGGTAGCGGGGGGGCCGTGGGGCACAGATACGCAGTATTTT
few	TRBV29-1	16	TRBJ2-6	TRBD1	CSVRQGATSGANVLTF	TGCAGCGTACGACAGGGGGCCACCTCTGGGGCCAACGTCCTGACTTTC
-	TRBV7-9	15	TRBJ1-2	-	CASSLSTQGSNGYTF	TGTGCCAGCAGCTTGTCAACACAGGGATCGAATGGCTACACCTTC
-	TRBV20-1	15	TRBJ1-1	-	CSASKPWTANTEAFF	TGCAGTGCTAGCAAACCTTGGACAGCGAACACTGAAGCTTTCTTT
-	TRBV5-1	17	TRBJ2-1	TRBD2	CASSLGASGGARNEQFF	TGCGCCAGCAGCTTGGGGGCCAGCGGGGGGGCGCGAAATGAGCAGTTCTTC
few	TRBV20-1	12	TRBJ2-1	-	CSAREEYNEQFF	TGCAGTGCTAGAGAAGAATACAATGAGCAGTTCTTC
-	TRBV11-1	18	TRBJ2-3	TRBD2	CASSSPPGAGGHVDTQYF	TGTGCCAGCAGCTCCCCCCCCGGAGCGGGGGGGCACGTAGATACGCAGTATTTT
-	TRBV5-1	13	TRBJ1-2	-	CASSLYDNYGYTF	TGCGCCAGCAGCTTGTATGACAACTATGGCTACACCTTC
few	TRBV10-3	20	TRBJ2-6	-	CAISESPGVGVSSGANVLTF	TGTGCCATCAGTGAGTCGCCGGGGGTTGGGGTTAGCTCTGGGGCCAACGTCCTGACTTTC
-	TRBV28	15	TRBJ2-3	-	CASSPPGLPADTQYF	TGTGCCAGCAGTCCACCCGGCCTCCCGGCAGATACGCAGTATTTT
-	TRBV11-2	16	TRBJ2-5	TRBD2	CASSLTLAGYEETQYF	TGTGCCAGCAGCCTGACTCTAGCGGGTTACGAAGAGACCCAGTACTTC
-	TRBV5-1	13	TRBJ2-3	-	CASSTGRADTQYF	TGCGCCAGCAGCACTGGACGAGCAGATACGCAGTATTTT
-	TRBV29-1	12	TRBJ2-7	-	CSVEDPSEEQYF	TGCAGCGTTGAAGACCCGTCGGAGGAGCAGTACTTC
-	TRBV24-1	15	TRBJ2-2	-	CATSDPRWATGELFF	TGTGCCACCAGTGATCCCAGGTGGGCCACCGGGGAGCTGTTTTTT
-	TRBV11-2	15	TRBJ2-7	-	CASSLYLGTSYEQYF	TGTGCCAGCAGCTTATACCTAGGGACATCCTACGAGCAGTACTTC
-	TRBV7-2	16	TRBJ1-3	-	CASSLTDRDSGNTIYF	TGTGCCAGCAGCTTAACAGACAGAGACTCTGGAAACACCATATATTTT
many	TRBV29-1	13	TRBJ2-6	-	CSAEGAGANVLTF	TGCAGCGCTGAGGGGGCTGGGGCCAACGTCCTGACTTTC
many	TRBV27	13	TRBJ2-7	-	CASSLPGTYEQYF	TGTGCCAGCAGTTTACCGGGCACCTACGAGCAGTACTTC
-	TRBV18	15	TRBJ1-4	TRBD1	CASSPKAGGGEKLFF	TGTGCCAGCTCACCAAAGGCAGGGGGCGGTGAAAAACTGTTTTTT
many	TRBV12-3/TRBV12-4	14	TRBJ2-2	-	CASSPRKNTGELFF	TGTGCCAGCAGTCCCCGCAAGAACACCGGGGAGCTGTTTTTT
-	TRBV6-2/TRBV6-3	14	TRBJ2-7	TRBD1	CASSYGFQGASQHF	TGTGCCAGCAGTTACGGGTTCCAGGGGGCGAGCCAGCACTTC
-	TRBV12-3/TRBV12-4	15	TRBJ2-5	TRBD2	CASRVIGGGLETQYF	TGTGCCAGCAGAGTTATCGGGGGGGGCCTGGAGACCCAGTACTTC